The T cell receptor (beta chain) described here comes from a study of blood T cell repertoires in COVID-19 (dated by TCRdb to 2020 to 2021). For context, the study as a whole: Samples covering the acute and convalescent phases of COVID-19 were provided by collaborators in the United States, Italy and Spain. The samples were drawn from two sources: the first 160 participants of the ongoing ImmuneRACE study, and 950 to 1,500 subjects contributed by 6 global collaborators. Where available, HLA class I and class II types were taken from metadata supplied by the sample provider and were not determined by assay-based typing. The material from the prospective study consisted of cDNA or gDNA derived from T cells, B-cell-depleted T cells, or PBMCs. A freely available public database, intended as a resource for researchers studying the immune response to SARS-CoV-2, is where the repertoires were released. Sample metadata almost always included a de-identified subject ID, COVID-19 status, age in years and sex. Subjects who had been exposed to COVID-19, were actively infected with it, or had recovered from it provided the deeply sampled blood TCRbeta repertoires that made up the dataset. Results and caveats for the whole study, not just this receptor: Clinical and demographic metadata were provided uncurated, with the amount varying by source and participant.

This clone was detected once. Its cognate antigen has yet to be identified. Per-base qualities were not stored, and no clone one base away is much larger. The cysteine opens and the phenylalanine closes a CDR3 of 14 amino acids. The retained sequence is limited to the CDR3, 42 bases, with the frame set at the first base. For this chain, trimming is 5 bases at the V end and 5 bases at the J end, and the number of junction bases without a gene match is 6. Per the germline V gene, MNHNS is the CDR1 and SASEGT is the CDR2. Participants in the prospective study were aged about 18 to 95 years, lived in 24 United States geographic areas, and enrolled through a virtual design. To assign participants to cohorts, the prospective study relied on clinical history that participants themselves reported in a screening survey and a study questionnaire. Recovered participants in ImmuneRACE Cohort 3 were defined as having two consecutive negative NP/OP PCR tests, clearance from a healthcare professional, or resolution of symptoms. Mobile phlebotomists in the prospective study collected whole blood, serum and a nasopharyngeal or oropharyngeal swab from every participant. Participants in the prospective study had the option to provide additional blood draws and questionnaires over an approximately 2-month period. Blood samples from the prospective study were shipped frozen or at room temperature prior to DNA extraction.

The immunoSEQ Assay, a bias-controlled multiplex PCR, was used to amplify TCRbeta CDR3 regions from genomic DNA. On the authors' methods: Within the assay, amplification of reference gene primers was used to estimate how many nucleated cells each sample contained. To quantify the absolute abundance of each unique TCRbeta CDR3 rearrangement, sequence reads were collapsed and filtered. For each sample, productive Simpson clonality was calculated as the square root of Simpson's diversity index across productive rearrangements. TCRdb mirrors the immuneACCESS table, restricted to in-frame sequences. Some clones are absent from its copies; in checked studies, under half trace to an unresolved V gene, and the reason for the others is unknown. D and trimming come from the DNA, and the V and J calls and clone size come from that table. The sample profile shows some 150,000 clones; roughly 82% of them were found once. Jointly, the top ten make up 13% to 15% of the sample.

The rearrangement joined TRBV6-1 to TRBJ2-1, with 7 central nucleotides matching TRBD1. The sequencing sample was made of PBMCs or T cells enriched from blood (not recorded which). The receptor was isolated from a man aged 45-60 years who had recovered from COVID-19. The nucleotide sequence is given as TGTGCCAGCAGTTTGACCAGGGGGAACAATGAGCAGTTCTTC. It specifies CASSLTRGNNEQFF.